These 14 T cell receptor beta chains were all obtained from the same sample, sequenced in a study of cytomegalovirus exposure and HLA in healthy donors. Primers included in the PCR were 60 Vbeta and 13 Jbeta primers. Sequencing was performed with immunoSEQ multiplex PCR; in TCRdb, only in-frame clones are kept and a portion is missing. The table for this sample gives around 70,000 clones. Material: PBMCs. The source is a woman under 40 in good health and CMV-seronegative.

The chain carries TRBV5-1 and TRBJ2-7; no firm D call. The V end was cut by 7 bases, the J end by 0 bases, with 20 bases between. The germline gives CDR1 SGHRS, CDR2 YFSETQ. CDR3 length: 16 amino acids. CDR3: CASFESPAASSYEQYF. CDR3 bases: TGCGCCAGCTTCGAGAGTCCGGCAGCGAGCTCCTACGAGCAGTACTTC. The complete variable domain, with remaining parts taken from reference TRBV5-1 and TRBJ2-7, reads KAGVTQTPRYLIKTRGQQVTLSCSPISGHRSVSWYQQTPGQGLQFLFEYFSETQRNKGNFPGRFSGRQFSNSRSEMNVSTLELGDSALYLCASFESPAASSYEQYFGPGTRLTVT.

V gene TRBV28 combines with J gene TRBJ1-5; D is ambiguous. Germline CDR1 is MDHEN and CDR2 is SYDVKM. This CDR3 comprises 14 residues. The V end was cut by 2 bases, the J end by 0 bases, with 5 bases between. As DNA, the CDR3 is TGTGCCAGCAGTTTAACAGCTAGCAATCAGCCCCAGCATTTT. Translation gives CASSLTASNQPQHF. Based on the CDR3 plus reference TRBV28 and TRBJ1-5, the full variable domain is DVKVTQSSRYLVKRTGEKVFLECVQDMDHENMFWYRQDPGLGLRLIYFSYDVKMKEKGDIPEGYSVSREKKERFSLILESASTNQTSMYLCASSLTASNQPQHFGDGTRLSIL.

As DNA, the CDR3 is TGCGCCAGCAGGTCGGGACAGGGCCTCTCTGGAAACACCATATATTTT. Translated: CASRSGQGLSGNTIYF. The chain uses TRBV5-1 and TRBJ1-3; 9 bases map to TRBD1. Germline lookup yields CDR1 SGHRS and CDR2 YFSETQ. This CDR3 spans 16 amino acids. J gave up 0 bases and V 5 bases, and 6 bases lay outside the gene matches.

The chain recombines TRBV7-9 with TRBJ2-2; a possible D gene is TRBD2 (6 bases). The V end was cut by 1 base, the J end by 8 bases, with 11 bases between. The CDR3 loop spans 14 amino acids. Germline V gene lookup returns CDR1 SEHNR and CDR2 FQNEAQ (reference sequence). The CDR3 reads CASSLVASAGELFF. The CDR3, as DNA: TGTGCCAGCAGCTTAGTGGCTAGCGCTGGGGAGCTGTTTTTT.

The V and J genes are TRBV7-2 and TRBJ2-3, with 13 bases fitting TRBD2. The junction had 6 bases not matched to a gene; V was cut back by 5 bases and J by 7 bases. Looked up from germline, CDR1 is SGHTA and CDR2 is FQGNSA. The CDR3 has 15 amino acids. The CDR3 sequence: CASSTSGRASYTQYF. The CDR3 DNA sequence: TGTGCCAGCAGCACTAGCGGGAGGGCCAGCTATACGCAGTATTTT.

The V call is TRBV25-1, the J call TRBJ1-2; 9 bases match TRBD1. The V and J ends lost 4 bases and 4 bases, in that order; junction bases with no gene match: 7. The CDR3 runs to 15 residues. Germline values: CDR1 MGHDK, CDR2 SYGVNS. The CDR3 reads CASSALGTGTYGYTF. In nucleotides, the CDR3 is TGTGCCAGCAGTGCACTAGGGACAGGGACCTATGGCTACACCTTC.

The genes are TRBV14 and TRBJ2-5; TRBD1 matches 7 bases. The CDR3 sequence is 13 residues long. With 6 bases clipped from V and 5 bases from J, the junction kept 6 bases outside the gene matches. The V gene's germline CDR1 is SGHDN and CDR2 FVKESK. The DNA of the CDR3 is TGTGCCAGCAGAAGACAGGGATCGGAGACCCAGTACTTC. Residues: CASRRQGSETQYF.

V and J are TRBV30 and TRBJ2-7; 12 bases line up with TRBD2. The germline V gene encodes CDR1 GTSNPN and CDR2 SVGIG (reference sequence). The CDR3 consists of 17 residues. Losses at the gene ends were 4 bases for V and 4 bases for J; bases not matched to a gene: 14. The CDR3 bases are TGTGCCTGGACCTCCCTAAGACTAGCGGGGGAATGGTACGAGCAGTACTTC. Encoded protein: CAWTSLRLAGEWYEQYF.

The chain combines TRBV18 with TRBJ1-2, with unresolved D. The CDR3 totals 14 residues. The germline V gene has CDR1 KGHSH and CDR2 LQKENI. The V and J ends lost 4 bases and 6 bases respectively, with 15 bases between them. CDR3 sequence reads: CASSLPAGFHGYTF. The CDR3, as DNA: TGTGCCAGCTCACTACCAGCGGGGTTCCATGGCTACACCTTC.

The genes are TRBV7-9 and TRBJ2-7; perhaps TRBD2 as D (6 bases). The CDR3 loop spans 15 amino acids. Germline V lookup: CDR1 SEHNR, CDR2 FQNEAQ (reference sequence). Trimming removed 5 bases from V and 6 bases from J, with 20 bases in between. The CDR3 is CASSAPGLATGEQYF. The CDR3 DNA follows: TGTGCCAGCAGCGCCCCGGGGCTAGCGACCGGCGAGCAGTACTTC.

The chain employs TRBV18 and TRBJ2-6; D may be TRBD1 (6 bases). The germline V gene encodes CDR1 KGHSH and CDR2 LQKENI. The CDR3 length is 17 residues. Between the trimmed V and J ends, which lost 3 bases and 0 bases, there was a span of 12 bases. The CDR3 region has the DNA TGTGCCAGCTCACCGCCTGGACAGTTCTCTGGGGCCAACGTCCTGACTTTC. It yields the protein CASSPPGQFSGANVLTF.

The V call is TRBV27, the J call TRBJ1-1; D might be TRBD1 (5 bases). Trimming removed 2 bases from V and 3 bases from J, with 10 bases in between. The CDR3 runs 14 residues. CDR1 and CDR2 (germline): MNHEY, SMNVEV (reference sequence). The CDR3 protein is CASSLRGRDTEAFF. CDR3 in DNA: TGTGCCAGCAGTTTAAGGGGAAGGGACACTGAAGCTTTCTTT.

The J gene is TRBJ2-7, the V gene TRBV4-1, with D perhaps TRBD1 (5 bases). Germline CDR1 is MGHRA and CDR2 is YSYEKL. V was cut by 2 bases and J by 5 bases, with 10 bases left in between. This CDR3 region has 13 residues. The chain's CDR3 is CASSQRGGDEQYF. The CDR3 region has the DNA TGCGCCAGCAGCCAAAGGGGTGGGGACGAGCAGTACTTC.

The chain joins TRBV9 to TRBJ2-5, with TRBD2 matching 9 bases. Germline values: CDR1 SGDLS, CDR2 YYNGEE. This CDR3 is built from 17 residues. With 3 bases clipped from V and 1 base from J, the junction kept 10 bases outside the gene matches. Here the CDR3 reads CASSALAGGLGQETQYF. DNA for the CDR3: TGTGCCAGCAGCGCCCTGGCGGGAGGGTTGGGCCAAGAGACCCAGTACTTC.